The 6 T cell receptor beta chains listed next were all sequenced from one sample in a study of blood T cell repertoires in COVID-19. Sequencing used immunoSEQ multiplex PCR; TCRdb keeps in-frame clones, though not all of them. The sample consists of 95,000 to 150,000 clones, roughly 79% of them appearing once. Sequenced: peripheral blood. These receptors came from a man in his 70s with acute or convalescent COVID-19.

V is TRBV5-1 and J is TRBJ1-5; D possibly corresponds to TRBD1 (5 bases). V lost 5 bases and J 7 bases, leaving 19 bases between the germline ends. The germline V gene has CDR1 SGHRS and CDR2 YFSETQ. The CDR3 sequence is 15 residues long. The CDR3 loop is CASRPAGGADQPQHF. CDR3 sequence (DNA): TGCGCCAGCAGACCCGCTGGAGGGGCGGACCAGCCCCAGCATTTT.

This clone was detected only a few times. The J gene is TRBJ1-1, the V gene TRBV18; 8 bases fit TRBD1. CDR1 is KGHSH, CDR2 LQKENI, per germline. The V segment lost 2 bases and the J segment 5 bases; nucleotides outside the gene matches: 7. The CDR3 totals 15 residues. CDR3 nucleotide sequence: TGTGCCAGCTCACCAAACGGACAGGGAATGACTGAAGCTTTCTTT. This sequence encodes CASSPNGQGMTEAFF. Full variable domain (missing parts from reference TRBV18 and TRBJ1-1): NAGVMQNPRHLVRRRGQEARLRCSPMKGHSHVYWYRQLPEEGLKFMVYLQKENIIDESGMPKERFSAEFPKEGPSILRIQQVVRGDSAAYFCASSPNGQGMTEAFFGQGTRLTVV.

The CDR3 region is CASSGGWQGAYEQYF. In DNA form, the CDR3 reads TGTGCCAGCAGTGGGGGGTGGCAGGGGGCCTACGAGCAGTACTTC. The V and J genes are TRBV28 and TRBJ2-7; a possible D gene is TRBD1 (7 bases). Germline V gene data show CDR1 as MDHEN and CDR2 as SYDVKM. The CDR3 consists of 15 residues. V lost 5 bases, J lost 2 bases, and 16 bases lay in between. Combining the CDR3 with reference TRBV28 and TRBJ2-7 gives the whole variable domain DVKVTQSSRYLVKRTGEKVFLECVQDMDHENMFWYRQDPGLGLRLIYFSYDVKMKEKGDIPEGYSVSREKKERFSLILESASTNQTSMYLCASSGGWQGAYEQYFGPGTRLTVT.

This chain uses TRBV28 with TRBJ2-3; 7 bases map to TRBD1. Trimming took 6 bases from V and 2 from J; bases not matched to a gene: 8. The CDR3 is 15 amino acids. Germline loops: CDR1 MDHEN, CDR2 SYDVKM. This CDR3 is CASSAPGQHTDTQYF. DNA of the CDR3: TGTGCCAGCAGCGCACCGGGACAGCACACAGATACGCAGTATTTT.

This clone showed up just once. The gene calls are TRBV28 and TRBJ2-3; 7 nucleotides line up with TRBD1. Germline trimming cut 8 bases from V and 1 base from J; bases unmatched to any gene: 3. The CDR3 is 13 amino acids. Germline V CDR1 and CDR2: MDHEN, SYDVKM. The CDR3 nucleotides read TGTGCCAGCTCAGGGGGTGGCACAGATACGCAGTATTTT. It encodes CASSGGGTDTQYF.

This chain uses TRBV28 with TRBJ1-4; the D gene is possibly TRBD1 (6 bases). The CDR3 is 16 amino acids. Trimming removed 10 bases at V and 3 bases at J, with 21 bases between. Germline CDR1 MDHEN, CDR2 SYDVKM. The CDR3 spells CATLGRGGKSNEKLFF. CDR3 DNA sequence: TGTGCCACTCTCGGCAGGGGCGGAAAATCTAATGAAAAACTGTTTTTT.